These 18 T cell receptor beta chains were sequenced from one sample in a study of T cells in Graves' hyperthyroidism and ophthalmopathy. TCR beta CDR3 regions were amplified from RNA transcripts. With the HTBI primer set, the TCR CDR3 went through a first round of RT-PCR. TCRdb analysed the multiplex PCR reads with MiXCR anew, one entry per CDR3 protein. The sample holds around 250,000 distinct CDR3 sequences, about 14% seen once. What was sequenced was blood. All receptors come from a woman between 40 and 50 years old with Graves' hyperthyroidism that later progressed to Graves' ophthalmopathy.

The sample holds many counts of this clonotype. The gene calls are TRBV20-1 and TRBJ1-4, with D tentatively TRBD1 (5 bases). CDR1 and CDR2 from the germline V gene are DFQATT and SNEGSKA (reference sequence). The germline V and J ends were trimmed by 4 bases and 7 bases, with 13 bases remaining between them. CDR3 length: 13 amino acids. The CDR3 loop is CSAKPGLSEKLFF. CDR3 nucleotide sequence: TGCAGTGCTAAACCGGGACTCTCTGAAAAACTGTTTTTT.

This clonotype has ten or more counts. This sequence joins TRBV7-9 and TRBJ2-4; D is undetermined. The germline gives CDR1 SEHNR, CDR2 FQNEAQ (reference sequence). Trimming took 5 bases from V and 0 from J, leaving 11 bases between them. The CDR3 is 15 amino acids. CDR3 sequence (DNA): TGTGCCAGCAGCGAGATGTTCCCAGCCAAAAACATTCAGTACTTC. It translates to CASSEMFPAKNIQYF.

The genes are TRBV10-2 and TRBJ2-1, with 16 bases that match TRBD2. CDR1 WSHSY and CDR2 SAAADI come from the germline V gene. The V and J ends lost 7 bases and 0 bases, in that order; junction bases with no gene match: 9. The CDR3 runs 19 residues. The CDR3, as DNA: TGCGCCAGCAATCCGGGACTAGCGGGAGGGATGAGCTCCTACAATGAGCAGTTCTTC. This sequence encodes CASNPGLAGGMSSYNEQFF.

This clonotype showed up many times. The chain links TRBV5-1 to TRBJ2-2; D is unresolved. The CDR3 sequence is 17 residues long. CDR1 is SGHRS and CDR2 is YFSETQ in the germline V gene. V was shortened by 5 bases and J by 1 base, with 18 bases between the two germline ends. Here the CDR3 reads CASRLELDLMNTGELFF. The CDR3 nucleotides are TGCGCCAGCAGATTAGAGTTGGATCTGATGAACACCGGGGAGCTGTTTTTT. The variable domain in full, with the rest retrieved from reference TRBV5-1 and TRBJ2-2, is KAGVTQTPRYLIKTRGQQVTLSCSPISGHRSVSWYQQTPGQGLQFLFEYFSETQRNKGNFPGRFSGRQFSNSRSEMNVSTLELGDSALYLCASRLELDLMNTGELFFGEGSRLTVL.

For the CDR3, the DNA is TGTGCCAGTACCGGACGAGGAACACGGCAGTTCTTC. Protein: CASTGRGTRQFF. V and J are TRBV19 and TRBJ2-1; D not resolved. CDR1 is LNHDA and CDR2 is SQIVND in the germline V gene (reference sequence). Trimming left V 7 bases short and J 12 bases short, with 16 bases between. This CDR3 is built from 12 residues. Based on the CDR3 plus reference TRBV19 and TRBJ2-1, the full variable domain is DGGITQSPKYLFRKEGQNVTLSCEQNLNHDAMYWYRQDPGQGLRLIYYSQIVNDFQKGDIAEGYSVSREKKESFPLTVTSAQKNPTAFYLCASTGRGTRQFFGPGTRLTVL.

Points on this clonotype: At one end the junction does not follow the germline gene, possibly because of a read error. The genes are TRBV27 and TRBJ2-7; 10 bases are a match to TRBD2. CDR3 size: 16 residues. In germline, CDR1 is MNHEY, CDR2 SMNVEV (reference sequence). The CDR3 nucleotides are TGTGCCAACAGTTCCTCTAGCGGGAGTTTCTCCTACGAGCAGTACTTC. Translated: CANSSSSGSFSYEQYF.

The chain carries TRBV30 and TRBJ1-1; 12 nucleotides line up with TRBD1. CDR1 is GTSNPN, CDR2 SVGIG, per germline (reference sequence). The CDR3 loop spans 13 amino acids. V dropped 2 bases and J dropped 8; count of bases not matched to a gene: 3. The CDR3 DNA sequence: TGTGCCTGGAGTCGGGACAGGGGGCCAGAAGCTTTCTTT. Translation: CAWSRDRGPEAFF.

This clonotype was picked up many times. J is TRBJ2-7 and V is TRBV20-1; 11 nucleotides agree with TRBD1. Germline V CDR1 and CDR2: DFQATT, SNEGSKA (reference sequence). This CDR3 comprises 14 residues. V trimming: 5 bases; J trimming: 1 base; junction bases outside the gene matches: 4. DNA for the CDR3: TGCAGTGCTTCCCGGGACAGGGGGTCCTACGAGCAGTACTTC. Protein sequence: CSASRDRGSYEQYF.

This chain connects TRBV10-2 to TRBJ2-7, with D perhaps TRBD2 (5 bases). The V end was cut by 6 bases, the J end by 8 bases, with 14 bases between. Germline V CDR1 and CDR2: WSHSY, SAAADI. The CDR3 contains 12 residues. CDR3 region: CASRGLGGKQYF. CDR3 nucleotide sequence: TGCGCCAGCAGAGGACTTGGTGGAAAGCAGTACTTC.

This chain's CDR3 is CASSLGDDTQYF. The CDR3 DNA sequence: TGTGCCAGCAGCTTGGGGGACGATACGCAGTATTTT. The chain couples TRBV11-1 to TRBJ2-3; TRBD1 or TRBD2 may be the D gene (5 bases each). V was clipped by 3 bases and J by 6 bases, with 7 bases between them. The CDR3 has 12 amino acids. The germline gives CDR1 SGHAT, CDR2 FQDESV (reference sequence).

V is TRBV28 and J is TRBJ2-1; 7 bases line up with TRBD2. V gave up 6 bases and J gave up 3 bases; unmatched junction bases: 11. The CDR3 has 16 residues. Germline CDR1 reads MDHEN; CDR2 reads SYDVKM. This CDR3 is CASSQAASGSYNEQFF. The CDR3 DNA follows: TGTGCCAGCAGCCAAGCCGCTAGCGGAAGCTACAATGAGCAGTTCTTC.

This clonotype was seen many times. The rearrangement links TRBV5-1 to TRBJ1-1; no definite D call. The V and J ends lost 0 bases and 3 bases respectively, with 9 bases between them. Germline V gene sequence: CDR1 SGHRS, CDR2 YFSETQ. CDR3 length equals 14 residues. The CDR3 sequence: CASSLGQAYTEAFF. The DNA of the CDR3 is TGCGCCAGCAGCTTGGGACAAGCATACACTGAAGCTTTCTTT.

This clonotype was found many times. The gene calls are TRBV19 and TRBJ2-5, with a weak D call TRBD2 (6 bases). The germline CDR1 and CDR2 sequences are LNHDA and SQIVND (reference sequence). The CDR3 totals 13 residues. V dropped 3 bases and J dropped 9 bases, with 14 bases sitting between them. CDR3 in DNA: TGTGCCAGTAGTATGGGATTAGGGGAGGCCCAGTACTTC. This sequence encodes CASSMGLGEAQYF.

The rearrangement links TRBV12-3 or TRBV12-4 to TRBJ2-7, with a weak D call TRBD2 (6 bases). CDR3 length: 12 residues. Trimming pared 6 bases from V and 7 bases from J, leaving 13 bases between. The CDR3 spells CASSSGGWEQYF. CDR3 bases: TGTGCCAGCAGCTCCGGGGGTTGGGAGCAGTACTTC.

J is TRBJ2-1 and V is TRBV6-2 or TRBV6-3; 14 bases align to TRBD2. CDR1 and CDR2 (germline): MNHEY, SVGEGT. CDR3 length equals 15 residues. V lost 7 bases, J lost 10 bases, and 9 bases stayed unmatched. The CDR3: CASIEPTSGRGEQFF. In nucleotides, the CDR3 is TGTGCCAGCATCGAGCCGACTAGCGGGAGGGGAGAGCAGTTCTTC.

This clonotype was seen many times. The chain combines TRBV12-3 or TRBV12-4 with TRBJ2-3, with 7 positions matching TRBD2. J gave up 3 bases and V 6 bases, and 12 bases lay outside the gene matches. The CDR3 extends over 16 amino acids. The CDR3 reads CASSLFGGSGTDTQYF. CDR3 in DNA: TGTGCCAGCAGCCTTTTCGGCGGGAGTGGAACAGATACGCAGTATTTT.

CDR3 sequence: CASSLFLTNRLAVRTDTQYF. Here the CDR3 DNA reads TGTGCCAGCAGCTTATTTTTAACGAACCGACTAGCGGTTCGCACAGATACGCAGTATTTT. The rearrangement uses TRBV7-9 and TRBJ2-3; 9 bases are shared with TRBD2. The trim removed 2 bases at V and 1 base at J, leaving 16 bases unmatched. The CDR3 has 20 residues. CDR1 and CDR2 (germline): SEHNR, FQNEAQ (reference sequence).

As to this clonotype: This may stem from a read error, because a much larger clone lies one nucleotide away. CDR3 DNA: TGTGCCAGTAGTACCCGGACAGGGGGCTCCCAGCCCCAGCATTTT. It codes for CASSTRTGGSQPQHF. This sequence joins TRBV19 and TRBJ1-5; the match to TRBD1 covers 11 bases. V was pared by 4 bases and J by 7 bases, with 6 bases of the junction left unmatched. The germline CDR1 and CDR2 sequences are LNHDA and SQIVND (reference sequence). The CDR3 spans 15 residues.